What follows are 27 T cell receptor beta chains derived from one specimen sequenced in a study of T cells expressing NK-cell markers. TCRdb re-analyzed the 5' RACE reads; it lists each CDR3 protein once, without DNA. This sample's clone table lists 550,000 or so distinct CDR3 sequences. The sequenced material came from blood T cells: a sorted CD56 or NKG2C T cell subset, CD4+ or CD8+ T cells, or bulk PBMC T cells (not recorded which). The receptors derive from a man between 18 and 29 years old in good health.

V is TRBV11-2 and J is TRBJ2-2; as DNA is missing, the TRBD2 call by TCRdb cannot be tested. CDR1 and CDR2 from the germline V gene are SGHAT and FQNNGV. The CDR3 extends over 18 amino acids. CDR3: CASSLVGFRDNRAGELFF.

The chain carries TRBV12-3 or TRBV12-4 and TRBJ1-5; TCRdb reports TRBD1, a call that lacks DNA to check it against. This CDR3 is 15 amino acids long. CDR3 amino acids: CASTPDRGRYQPQHF.

The chain uses TRBV20-1 and TRBJ1-5. The CDR3 is 15 amino acids. Germline V gene sequence: CDR1 DFQATT, CDR2 SNEGSKA (reference sequence). CDR3 sequence: CSARDAQGWNQPQHF.

The rearrangement joins TRBV6-4 to TRBJ2-1; the TCRdb D gene call, TRBD2, has no DNA to confirm it. Germline V gives CDR1 MRHNA, CDR2 SNTAGT. CDR3 length equals 16 residues. The CDR3 here is CASRSGGSSGKDEQFF.

This chain connects TRBV30 to TRBJ2-1; the D gene TCRdb calls, TRBD2, cannot be checked with no DNA. The CDR3 has 15 residues. From germline, CDR1 is GTSNPN and CDR2 SVGIG (reference sequence). The CDR3 sequence: CAWSVASGGANEQFF.

The chain couples TRBV12-3 or TRBV12-4 to TRBJ2-2; there is no DNA to check the TCRdb D call of TRBD1. This CDR3 region has 14 residues. Here the CDR3 reads CASSATGFGGELFF.

The chain recombines TRBV2 with TRBJ2-3. Germline V gene data show CDR1 as SNHLY and CDR2 as FYNNEI. The CDR3 loop spans 14 amino acids. The CDR3 region is CASSVMTPTDTQYF.

The CDR3 is CASSQDEETSGYHNEQFF. V is TRBV4-1 and J is TRBJ2-1; the TCRdb D gene call, TRBD2, has no DNA to confirm it. CDR1 is MGHRA, CDR2 YSYEKL, per germline. This CDR3 has 18 residues.

CDR3 sequence reads: CASSSLGRAVETQYF. The genes are TRBV6-5 and TRBJ2-5; the TCRdb D gene call, TRBD2, has no DNA to confirm it. CDR3 length equals 15 residues. CDR1 is MNHEY, CDR2 SVGAGI, per germline.

The chain employs TRBV6-1 and TRBJ2-2; TCRdb lists TRBD2, though no DNA is available to test this call. Germline V CDR1 and CDR2: MNHNS, SASEGT. The CDR3 consists of 16 residues. The CDR3 reads CASSEGRGSNTGELFF.

The rearrangement joins TRBV12-3 or TRBV12-4 to TRBJ2-1. The CDR3 has 13 residues. CDR3 in amino acids: CASREDQTNEQFF.

The chain has TRBV18 and TRBJ2-1; TCRdb returns TRBD2, unconfirmable since there is no DNA. The germline CDR1 and CDR2 sequences are KGHSH and LQKENI. The CDR3 extends over 17 amino acids. The CDR3 is CASSKRQRWRAEDEQFF.

The gene calls are TRBV6-2 or TRBV6-3 and TRBJ1-1. The CDR3 runs to 11 residues. The germline V gene encodes CDR1 MNHEY and CDR2 SVGEGT. The CDR3 sequence is CASKKNTEAFF.

The chain has TRBV6-4 and TRBJ2-3; the TCRdb call, TRBD1, lacks DNA for checking. The CDR3 sequence is 15 residues long. CDR1 is MRHNA and CDR2 is SNTAGT in the germline V gene. CDR3 in amino acids: CASSPTGQGADTQYF.

The CDR3 protein is CASTWVDQPQHF. The gene calls are TRBV6-6 and TRBJ1-5. The CDR3 is made up of 12 amino acids. CDR1 and CDR2 (germline): MNHNY, SVGAGI (reference sequence).

V is TRBV28 and J is TRBJ2-1; the D call from TCRdb, TRBD1, cannot be confirmed without DNA. In germline, CDR1 is MDHEN, CDR2 SYDVKM. The CDR3 is made up of 15 amino acids. The CDR3 region is CASSSGRLVVYEQFF.

This chain connects TRBV6-1 to TRBJ2-7; TCRdb's assignment of TRBD1 cannot be checked, as there is no DNA. This CDR3 contains 17 residues. Germline CDR1 is MNHNS and CDR2 is SASEGT. The CDR3 is CASTPVGQLLRLTEQYF.

This sequence joins TRBV11-2 and TRBJ2-1; TCRdb outputs TRBD2, but without DNA this stays unchecked. Germline lookup yields CDR1 SGHAT and CDR2 FQNNGV. CDR3 length equals 15 residues. CDR3 residues: CASRGLAGRRNEQFF.

CDR3 region: CASSDPLAGVSQTQYF. The V call is TRBV6-2 or TRBV6-3, the J call TRBJ2-5; TCRdb's D call, TRBD2, is unchecked because there is no DNA. Germline loops: CDR1 MNHEY, CDR2 SVGEGT. The CDR3 totals 16 residues.

The chain recombines TRBV7-9 with TRBJ1-4. Germline V CDR1 and CDR2: SEHNR, FQNEAQ (reference sequence). The CDR3 spans 16 residues. The CDR3 is CASSLAEGLTNEKLFF.

The V gene is TRBV7-2, the J gene TRBJ2-7; TCRdb picks TRBD1, but there is no DNA to check that call. CDR1 SGHTA and CDR2 FQGNSA come from the germline V gene. The CDR3 runs 12 residues. CDR3 sequence reads: CASSFGGGEQYF.

The rearrangement joins TRBV12-3 or TRBV12-4 to TRBJ2-5; the D call from TCRdb, TRBD2, cannot be confirmed without DNA. This CDR3 spans 13 amino acids. The CDR3 loop is CASRMAGLETQYF.

The chain employs TRBV28 and TRBJ1-1; TCRdb reports TRBD1, a call that lacks DNA to check it against. The CDR3 has 13 amino acids. CDR1 and CDR2 from the germline V gene are MDHEN and SYDVKM. The CDR3 is CASSTSTQDRAFF.

The CDR3: CASSQEAALDIQYF. The gene calls are TRBV4-2 and TRBJ2-4; the D call of TRBD1 rests on TCRdb alone, since no DNA is present to check it. Germline CDR1 is LGHNA and CDR2 is YNFKEQ. This CDR3 is 14 amino acids long.

This chain joins TRBV28 and TRBJ2-3; TCRdb gives TRBD1 as the D gene, but with no DNA this cannot be confirmed. This CDR3 has 22 amino acids. Germline V gene lookup returns CDR1 MDHEN and CDR2 SYDVKM. The CDR3 sequence: CASSFAPGVRDTPQIGTDTQYF.

This sequence joins TRBV12-3 or TRBV12-4 and TRBJ2-1; TCRdb indicates TRBD2, and absent DNA this call remains unverified. The CDR3 sequence is 17 residues long. The CDR3 region is CASSLRGLALSYNEQFF.

V is TRBV7-2 and J is TRBJ2-4; there is no DNA to check the TCRdb D call of TRBD2. This CDR3 region has 17 residues. The V gene's germline CDR1 is SGHTA and CDR2 FQGNSA. CDR3 region: CASSLIAGQSAKNIQYF.